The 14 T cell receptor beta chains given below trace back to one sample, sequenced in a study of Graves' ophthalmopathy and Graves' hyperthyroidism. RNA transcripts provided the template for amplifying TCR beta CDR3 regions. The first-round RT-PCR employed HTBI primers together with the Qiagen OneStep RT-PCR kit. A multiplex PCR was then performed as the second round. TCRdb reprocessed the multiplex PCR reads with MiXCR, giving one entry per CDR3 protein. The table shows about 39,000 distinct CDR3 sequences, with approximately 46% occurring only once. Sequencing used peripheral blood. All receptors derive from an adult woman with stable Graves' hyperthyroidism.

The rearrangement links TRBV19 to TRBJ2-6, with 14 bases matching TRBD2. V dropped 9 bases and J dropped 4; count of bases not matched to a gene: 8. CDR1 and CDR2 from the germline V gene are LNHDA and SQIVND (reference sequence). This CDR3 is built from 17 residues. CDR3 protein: CASGTSGSRLGANVLTF. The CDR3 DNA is TGTGCCAGCGGGACTAGCGGGAGTCGCTTAGGGGCCAACGTCCTGACTTTC.

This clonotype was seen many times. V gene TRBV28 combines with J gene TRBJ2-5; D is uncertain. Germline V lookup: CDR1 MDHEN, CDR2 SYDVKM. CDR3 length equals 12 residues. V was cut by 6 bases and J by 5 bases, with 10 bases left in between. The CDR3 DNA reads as TGTGCCAGCAGCCCCCCGCGGGAGACCCAGTACTTC. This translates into CASSPPRETQYF.

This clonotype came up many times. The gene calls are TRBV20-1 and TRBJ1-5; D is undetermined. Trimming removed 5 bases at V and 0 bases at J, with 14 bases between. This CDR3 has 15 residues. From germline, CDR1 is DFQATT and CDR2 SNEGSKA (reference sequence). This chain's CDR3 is CSAAPRLYSNQPQHF. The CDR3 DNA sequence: TGCAGTGCTGCACCCAGACTGTATAGCAATCAGCCCCAGCATTTT.

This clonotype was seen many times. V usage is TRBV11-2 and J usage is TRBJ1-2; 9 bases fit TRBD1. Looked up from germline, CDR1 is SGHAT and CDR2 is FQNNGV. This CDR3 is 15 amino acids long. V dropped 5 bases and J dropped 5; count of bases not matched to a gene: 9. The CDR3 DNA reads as TGTGCCAGCAGCACTACAGGGACAGGGCGTTATGGCTACACCTTC. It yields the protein CASSTTGTGRYGYTF.

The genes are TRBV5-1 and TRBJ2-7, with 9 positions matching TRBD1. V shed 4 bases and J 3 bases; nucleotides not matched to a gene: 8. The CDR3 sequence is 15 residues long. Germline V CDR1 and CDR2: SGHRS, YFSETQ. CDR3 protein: CASSITGTGRYEQYF. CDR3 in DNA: TGCGCCAGCAGCATTACCGGGACAGGGCGCTACGAGCAGTACTTC.

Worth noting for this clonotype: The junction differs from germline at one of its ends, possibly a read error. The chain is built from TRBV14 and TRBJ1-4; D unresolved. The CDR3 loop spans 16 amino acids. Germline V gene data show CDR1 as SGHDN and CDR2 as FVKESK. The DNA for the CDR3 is TGTGCCAGCAGCCAGGTCCGAGAGCCTCGGAAGGAAAAACTGTTATTT. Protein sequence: CASSQVREPRKEKLLF.

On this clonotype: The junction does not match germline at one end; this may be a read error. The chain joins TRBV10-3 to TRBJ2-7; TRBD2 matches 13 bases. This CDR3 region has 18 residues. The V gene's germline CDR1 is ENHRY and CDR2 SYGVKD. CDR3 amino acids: CASSYKGTSGIPPYEQYF. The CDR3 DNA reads TGTGCCAGCAGTTACAAAGGGACTAGCGGGATTCCCCCCTACGAGCAGTACTTC.

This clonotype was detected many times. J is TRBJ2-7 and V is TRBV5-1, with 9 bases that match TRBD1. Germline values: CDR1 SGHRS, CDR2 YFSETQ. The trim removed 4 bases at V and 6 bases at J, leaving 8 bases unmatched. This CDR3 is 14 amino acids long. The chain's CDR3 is CASSPGTGTFEQYF. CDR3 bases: TGCGCCAGCAGCCCCGGGACAGGGACCTTCGAGCAGTACTTC. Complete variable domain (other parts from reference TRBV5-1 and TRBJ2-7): KAGVTQTPRYLIKTRGQQVTLSCSPISGHRSVSWYQQTPGQGLQFLFEYFSETQRNKGNFPGRFSGRQFSNSRSEMNVSTLELGDSALYLCASSPGTGTFEQYFGPGTRLTVT.

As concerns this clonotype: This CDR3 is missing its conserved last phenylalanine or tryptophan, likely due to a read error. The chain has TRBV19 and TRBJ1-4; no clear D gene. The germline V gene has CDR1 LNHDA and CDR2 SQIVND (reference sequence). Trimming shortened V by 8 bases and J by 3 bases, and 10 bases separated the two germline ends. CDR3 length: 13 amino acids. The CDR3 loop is CASEVSSNEKLFC. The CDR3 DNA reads TGTGCCAGTGAAGTTAGCTCTAATGAAAAACTGTTTTGT.

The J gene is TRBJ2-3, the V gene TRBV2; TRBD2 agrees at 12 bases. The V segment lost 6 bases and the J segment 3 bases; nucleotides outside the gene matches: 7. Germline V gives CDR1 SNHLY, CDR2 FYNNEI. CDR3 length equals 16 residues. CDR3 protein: CASRRLAGEGTDTQYF. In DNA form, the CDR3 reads TGTGCCAGCAGGAGACTAGCGGGAGAAGGGACAGATACGCAGTATTTT.

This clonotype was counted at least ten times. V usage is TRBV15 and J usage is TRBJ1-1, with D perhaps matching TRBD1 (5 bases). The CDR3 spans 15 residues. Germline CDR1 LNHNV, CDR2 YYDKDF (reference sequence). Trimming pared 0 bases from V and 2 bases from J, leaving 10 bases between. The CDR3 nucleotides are TGTGCCACCAGCAGAGAAAGCGGGGACAACACTGAAGCTTTCTTT. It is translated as CATSRESGDNTEAFF.

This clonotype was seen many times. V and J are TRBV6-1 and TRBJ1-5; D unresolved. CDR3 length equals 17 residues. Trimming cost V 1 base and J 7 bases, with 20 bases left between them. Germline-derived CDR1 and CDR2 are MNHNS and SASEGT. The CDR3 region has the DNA TGTGCCAGCAGTGAAGAAGAGAGTTTCCTTATTGGCCAGCCCCAGCATTTT. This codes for CASSEEESFLIGQPQHF.

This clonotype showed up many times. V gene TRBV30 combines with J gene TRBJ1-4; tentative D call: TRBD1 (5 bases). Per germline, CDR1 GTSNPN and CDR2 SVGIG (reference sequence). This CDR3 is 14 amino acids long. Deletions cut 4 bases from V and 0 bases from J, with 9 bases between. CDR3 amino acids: CAWKGDSTNEKLFF. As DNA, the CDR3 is TGTGCCTGGAAAGGGGATTCAACTAATGAAAAACTGTTTTTT. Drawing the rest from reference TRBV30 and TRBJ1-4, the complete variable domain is SQTIHQWPATLVQPVGSPLSLECTVEGTSNPNLYWYRQAAGRGLQLLFYSVGIGQISSEVPQNLSASRPQDRQFILSSKKLLLSDSGFYLCAWKGDSTNEKLFFGSGTQLSVL.

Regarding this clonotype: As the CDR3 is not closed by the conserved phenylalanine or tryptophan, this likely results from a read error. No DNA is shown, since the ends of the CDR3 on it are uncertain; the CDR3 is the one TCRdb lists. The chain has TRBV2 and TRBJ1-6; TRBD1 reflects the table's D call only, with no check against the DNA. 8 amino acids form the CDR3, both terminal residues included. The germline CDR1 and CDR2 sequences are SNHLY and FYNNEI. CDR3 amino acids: CASSEAQV.